Following are 32 T cell receptor beta chains from one sample sequenced in a study of blood T cell repertoires in COVID-19. Here immunoSEQ multiplex PCR was the method, and the copy in TCRdb shows in-frame clones only, minus some. The repertoire holds about 220,000 clones, with about 84% as singletons. Sample: peripheral blood. The receptors come from a human donor in a cohort sampled during active COVID-19.

V is TRBV28 and J is TRBJ1-5, with D unresolved. Germline CDR1 is MDHEN and CDR2 is SYDVKM. The V end was cut by 3 bases, the J end by 1 base, with 7 bases between. The length of the CDR3 is 14 residues. The CDR3 sequence is CASSLRGSNQPQHF. CDR3 nucleotide sequence: TGTGCCAGCAGTTTGCGGGGAAGCAATCAGCCCCAGCATTTT.

The rearrangement uses TRBV7-8 and TRBJ1-5; the match to TRBD1 covers 7 bases. The CDR3 loop spans 14 amino acids. Germline-derived CDR1 and CDR2 are SGHVS and FQNEAQ. Trimming took 5 bases from V and 5 from J; bases not matched to a gene: 6. CDR3 in DNA: TGTGCCAGCAGCCTAGACAGGGTGGATCAGCCCCAGCATTTT. Protein product: CASSLDRVDQPQHF.

The chain employs TRBV27 and TRBJ2-2; a weak D match, TRBD1 (6 bases). Germline CDR1 and CDR2: MNHEY and SMNVEV (reference sequence). The CDR3 contains 16 residues. V shed 0 bases and J shed 7 bases, with 15 bases lying between them. CDR3 residues: CASSLSGTSVIGELFF. CDR3 sequence (DNA): TGTGCCAGCAGTTTATCCGGGACAAGCGTAATCGGGGAGCTGTTTTTT.

The gene calls are TRBV2 and TRBJ2-2; 10 nucleotides match TRBD1. This CDR3 comprises 15 residues. The V gene's germline CDR1 is SNHLY and CDR2 FYNNEI. The ends lost 6 bases at V and 7 bases at J; junction bases unmatched: 8. This CDR3 is CASSVDRGQVGELFF. The CDR3 DNA sequence: TGTGCCAGCAGCGTTGACAGGGGGCAGGTCGGGGAGCTGTTTTTT.

The V call is TRBV29-1, the J call TRBJ2-2; 7 bases align to TRBD2. The J segment lost 4 bases and the V segment lost 5 bases, leaving 4 bases of the junction unmatched. Per the germline V gene, CDR1 is SQVTM and CDR2 is ANQGSEA. The CDR3 consists of 13 residues. This chain's CDR3 is CSVNTGGTGELFF. CDR3 nucleotides: TGCAGCGTTAATACGGGGGGCACCGGGGAGCTGTTTTTT.

This clone was found once. This rearrangement joins TRBV4-3 to TRBJ1-2, with D uncertain. This CDR3 has 12 amino acids. CDR1 is LGHNA, CDR2 YSLEER, per germline. The ends were cut back, 3 bases at V and 2 bases at J, with 4 bases in the middle. The DNA of the CDR3 is TGCGCCAGCAGCCACGTAAACTATGGCTACACCTTC. It yields the protein CASSHVNYGYTF.

This clone was observed a few times. The chain couples TRBV20-1 to TRBJ1-1; maybe TRBD1 (6 bases). There are 11 residues in the CDR3. CDR1 is DFQATT, CDR2 SNEGSKA, per germline (reference sequence). The ends were cut back, 5 bases at V and 9 bases at J, with 13 bases in the middle. In nucleotides, the CDR3 is TGCAGTGCTGGAACAGGGACAAAAGCTTTCTTT. This translates into CSAGTGTKAFF.

The chain has TRBV19 and TRBJ1-4, with a tentative D call TRBD1 (5 bases). The CDR3 totals 15 residues. The ends were cut back, 7 bases at V and 5 bases at J, with 17 bases in the middle. Germline CDR1 is LNHDA and CDR2 is SQIVND (reference sequence). CDR3 nucleotides: TGTGCCAGTATGCCCGGCCGGCCAGGGAATGAAAAACTGTTTTTT. It is translated as CASMPGRPGNEKLFF.

This chain joins TRBV2 and TRBJ1-5, with unresolved D. Looked up from germline, CDR1 is SNHLY and CDR2 is FYNNEI. Trimming took 0 bases from V and 9 from J, leaving 3 bases between them. This CDR3 is built from 11 residues. The CDR3 DNA is TGTGCCAGCAGTGAAGCCGGGCCCCAGCATTTT. Amino acids: CASSEAGPQHF.

V usage is TRBV10-3 and J usage is TRBJ1-4; the D is unclear. Trimming left V 1 base short and J 8 bases short, with 14 bases between. The CDR3 is 15 amino acids. CDR1 is ENHRY, CDR2 SYGVKD, per germline. CDR3 region: CAISEWGGGEEKLFF. Here the CDR3 DNA reads TGTGCCATCAGTGAGTGGGGAGGTGGCGAGGAAAAACTGTTTTTT.

The rearrangement uses TRBV29-1 and TRBJ1-4; D ambiguous. V lost 5 bases and J 7 bases, leaving 14 bases between the germline ends. The germline V gene has CDR1 SQVTM and CDR2 ANQGSEA. The CDR3 is made up of 13 amino acids. The CDR3 here is CSVLRDISEKLFF. CDR3 coding DNA: TGCAGCGTTCTCCGAGACATTAGTGAAAAACTGTTTTTT. Filled out from reference TRBV29-1 and TRBJ1-4, the complete variable domain reads SAVISQKPSRDICQRGTSLTIQCQVDSQVTMMFWYRQQPGQSLTLIATANQGSEATYESGFVIDKFPISRPNLTFSTLTVSNMSPEDSSIYLCSVLRDISEKLFFGSGTQLSVL.

The gene calls are TRBV15 and TRBJ2-3; 13 bases are shared with TRBD2. Germline CDR1 is LNHNV and CDR2 is YYDKDF (reference sequence). V trimming: 5 bases; J trimming: 5 bases; junction bases outside the gene matches: 7. This CDR3 has 16 residues. The CDR3, as DNA: TGTGCCACCAGCTCCCGACTAGCGGGAGGAATAGATACGCAGTATTTT. It encodes CATSSRLAGGIDTQYF.

The chain has TRBV5-6 and TRBJ2-3; 8 bases are a match to TRBD1. J gave up 0 bases and V 3 bases, and 3 bases lay outside the gene matches. This CDR3 has 15 residues. The V gene's germline CDR1 is SGHDT and CDR2 YYEEEE. CDR3 nucleotide sequence: TGTGCCAGCAGCTCGGACAGGGTTAGCACAGATACGCAGTATTTT. Amino acids: CASSSDRVSTDTQYF.

The V call is TRBV19, the J call TRBJ2-7; 7 nucleotides line up with TRBD1. From germline, CDR1 is LNHDA and CDR2 SQIVND (reference sequence). There are 13 residues in the CDR3. Trimming removed 5 bases from V and 3 bases from J; junction bases left unmatched: 4. The CDR3 is CASSQGDSYEQYF. CDR3 nucleotides: TGTGCCAGTAGTCAAGGGGACAGCTACGAGCAGTACTTC.

V gene TRBV28 combines with J gene TRBJ1-2; the D gene is possibly TRBD1 (6 bases). CDR3 length: 16 residues. V dropped 6 bases and J dropped 0 bases, with 17 bases sitting between them. Germline CDR1 reads MDHEN; CDR2 reads SYDVKM. The CDR3 sequence is CASSPGGAVANYGYTF. The CDR3 DNA sequence: TGTGCCAGCAGCCCCGGGGGGGCGGTAGCTAACTATGGCTACACCTTC.

V is TRBV14 and J is TRBJ2-2; 10 positions match TRBD2. Per the germline V gene, CDR1 is SGHDN and CDR2 is FVKESK. Unmatched junction bases numbered 6, after V lost 5 bases and J lost 0 bases. This CDR3 has 17 amino acids. In nucleotides, the CDR3 is TGTGCCAGCAGCTCCCTAGCGGGGGATGCGAACACCGGGGAGCTGTTTTTT. It is translated as CASSSLAGDANTGELFF.

The chain combines TRBV7-8 with TRBJ2-7; D possibly corresponds to TRBD1 (5 bases). Germline V gives CDR1 SGHVS, CDR2 FQNEAQ. This CDR3 is 12 amino acids long. V was pared by 5 bases and J by 4 bases, with 9 bases between. Here the CDR3 DNA reads TGTGCCAGCAGCACCGACAGATACGAGCAGTACTTC. Translation gives CASSTDRYEQYF. Complete variable domain (other parts from reference TRBV7-8 and TRBJ2-7): GAGVSQSPRYKVAKRGQDVALRCDPISGHVSLFWYQQALGQGPEFLTYFQNEAQLDKSGLPSDRFFAERPEGSVSTLKIQRTQQEDSAVYLCASSTDRYEQYFGPGTRLTVT.

This clone was found a few times. The chain combines TRBV19 with TRBJ2-1; 11 nucleotides line up with TRBD2. Germline V gene data show CDR1 as LNHDA and CDR2 as SQIVND (reference sequence). V was clipped by 5 bases and J by 7 bases; unmatched bases: 7. The CDR3 is 15 residues long. As DNA, the CDR3 is TGTGCCAGTAGTTCCGGGACTAGCGGTGGGAATGAGCAGTTCTTC. Amino acids: CASSSGTSGGNEQFF.

The gene calls are TRBV24-1 and TRBJ2-1; 9 bases map to TRBD1. The V and J ends lost 4 bases and 7 bases, in that order; junction bases with no gene match: 13. Germline V gives CDR1 KGHDR, CDR2 SFDVKD. The CDR3 sequence is 17 residues long. The CDR3 DNA reads TGTGCCACCAGTGACCGCCCCGGGACAGGGATAATTAATGAGCAGTTCTTC. Amino acid sequence: CATSDRPGTGIINEQFF.

V and J are TRBV6-2 or TRBV6-3 and TRBJ1-3, with D possibly being TRBD1 (6 bases). V shed 6 bases and J shed 4 bases, with 16 bases lying between them. The CDR3 has 15 amino acids. Per the germline V gene, CDR1 is MNHEY and CDR2 is SVGEGT. The CDR3: CASSRHWDTGNTIYF. CDR3 coding DNA: TGTGCCAGCAGCCGTCACTGGGACACCGGAAACACCATATATTTT.

V and J are TRBV27 and TRBJ2-2; D is possibly TRBD1 (5 bases). The CDR3 totals 14 residues. Germline CDR1 and CDR2: MNHEY and SMNVEV (reference sequence). Trimming took 8 bases from V and 5 from J, leaving 15 bases between them. The CDR3 nucleotides read TGTGCCAGCCGAAAAGACAGATTTACCGGGGAGCTGTTTTTT. As protein: CASRKDRFTGELFF.

The J gene is TRBJ2-1, the V gene TRBV20-1; no clear D. V lost 6 bases and J lost 8, with 11 bases in between. This CDR3 is 11 amino acids long. Germline V gives CDR1 DFQATT, CDR2 SNEGSKA (reference sequence). The CDR3 sequence is CSALRVDEQFF. CDR3 sequence (DNA): TGCAGTGCCCTTCGAGTGGATGAGCAGTTCTTC.

The V and J genes are TRBV6-6 and TRBJ1-2, with TRBD1 matching 12 bases. The length of the CDR3 is 16 residues. Trimming took 7 bases from V and 4 from J; bases not matched to a gene: 10. Germline lookup yields CDR1 MNHNY and CDR2 SVGAGI (reference sequence). This chain's CDR3 is CASTQGTGGEGYGYTF. CDR3 bases: TGTGCCAGCACTCAGGGGACAGGGGGCGAGGGCTATGGCTACACCTTC.

The chain recombines TRBV5-1 with TRBJ2-1; 8 positions agree with TRBD1. Germline CDR1 and CDR2: SGHRS and YFSETQ. V shed 8 bases and J 0 bases; nucleotides not matched to a gene: 7. This CDR3 spans 15 amino acids. The chain's CDR3 is CASCGQGSSYNEQFF. Written as DNA, the CDR3 is TGCGCCAGTTGCGGACAGGGAAGCTCCTACAATGAGCAGTTCTTC.

V is TRBV23-1 and J is TRBJ2-7, with 7 positions matching TRBD1. TRBV23-1 is an ORF, and what it does is uncertain. The length of the CDR3 is 14 residues. V lost 9 bases, J lost 4 bases, and 12 bases stayed unmatched. In DNA form, the CDR3 reads TGCGCCAGTTCGTCCGTGGCCAGGGGGTACGAGCAGTACTTC. This gives the protein CASSSVARGYEQYF.

The genes are TRBV9 and TRBJ2-1, with 11 bases aligning to TRBD2. V lost 0 bases and J lost 0; bases outside the gene matches: 2. The germline CDR1 and CDR2 sequences are SGDLS and YYNGEE. The length of the CDR3 is 17 residues. The CDR3 is CASSVGLAGGSYNEQFF. Here the CDR3 DNA reads TGTGCCAGCAGCGTAGGCCTAGCGGGGGGCTCCTACAATGAGCAGTTCTTC.

The V gene is TRBV5-5, the J gene TRBJ2-1; 8 bases agree with TRBD1. The CDR3 sequence is 16 residues long. Trimming at V came to 5 bases and at J to 1 base, leaving 8 bases not matched to a gene. Germline V gene data show CDR1 as SGHKS and CDR2 as YYEKEE (reference sequence). The CDR3 reads CASRPGQGVSYNEQFF. CDR3 bases: TGTGCCAGCAGACCCGGACAGGGCGTTTCCTACAATGAGCAGTTCTTC.

This clone was seen just once. The chain recombines TRBV5-4 with TRBJ2-7; the D is unclear. The CDR3 spans 15 residues. V was shortened by 4 bases and J by 4 bases, with 18 bases between the two germline ends. Germline CDR1 is SGHNT and CDR2 is YYREEE (reference sequence). The CDR3 DNA reads TGTGCCAGCAGCCTTAATCCGTTCCTAGGATACGAGCAGTACTTC. Encoded protein: CASSLNPFLGYEQYF.

The chain has TRBV2 and TRBJ1-6; 11 nucleotides align to TRBD1. This CDR3 is 15 amino acids long. V was clipped by 8 bases and J by 10 bases; unmatched bases: 10. CDR1 SNHLY and CDR2 FYNNEI come from the germline V gene. CDR3 in amino acids: CASSGQGAWGSPLHF. CDR3 sequence (DNA): TGTGCCAGCTCCGGACAGGGGGCTTGGGGATCACCCCTCCACTTT.

This clone showed up just a few times. The gene calls are TRBV11-3 and TRBJ1-1, with D unresolved. This CDR3 spans 13 amino acids. V lost 2 bases and J lost 0, with 4 bases in between. Germline CDR1 SGHNT, CDR2 YENEEA. The CDR3 coding sequence is TGTGCCAGCAGCTTAAGCTTGAACACTGAAGCTTTCTTT. It codes for CASSLSLNTEAFF.

The J gene is TRBJ2-1, the V gene TRBV30; 9 positions agree with TRBD2. After removal of 3 bases from V and 3 bases from J, the junction contained 9 bases not matched to a gene. In germline, CDR1 is GTSNPN, CDR2 SVGIG (reference sequence). The CDR3 has 16 amino acids. As DNA, the CDR3 is TGTGCCTGGAGGGCCCTAGCGGGGATAATCTACAATGAGCAGTTCTTC. It codes for CAWRALAGIIYNEQFF.

This sequence joins TRBV5-1 and TRBJ2-3; 11 bases are shared with TRBD2. The CDR3 totals 17 residues. Looked up from germline, CDR1 is SGHRS and CDR2 is YFSETQ. V shed 4 bases and J 2 bases; nucleotides not matched to a gene: 9. The CDR3 nucleotides are TGCGCCAGCAGCAGGGACGGGACTAGCGGTTCCACAGATACGCAGTATTTT. This encodes CASSRDGTSGSTDTQYF.